This TCR beta chain was captured in a study of blood T cell repertoires in COVID-19. Study overall: Acute and convalescent COVID-19 specimens originated in the United States, Italy and Spain. T cells, B-cell-depleted T cells, or PBMCs provided the cDNA or gDNA that served as material.

Original processing notes: Nucleated cell number was recorded as an estimate derived from reference gene primer amplification. Clones were read by immunoSEQ multiplex PCR, and TCRdb kept only the in-frame ones, dropping some. V and J calls and clone size are those listed in that table; D and trimming were worked out from the DNA. The sample lists about 180,000 clones, roughly 82% seen once, with about 8.4% in the top ten. Sequencing was performed on peripheral blood. The receptor was isolated from a woman in her 70s with acute or convalescent COVID-19.

The CDR3 here is CASSYGSATNEKLFF. CDR3 coding DNA: TGTGCCAGCAGTTACGGTAGTGCAACTAATGAAAAACTGTTTTTT. The V gene is TRBV6-6, the J gene TRBJ1-4; no clear D. Trimming took off 2 bases at V and 0 bases at J, with 7 bases between the two ends. The CDR3 consists of 15 residues. Germline-derived CDR1 and CDR2 are MNHNY and SVGAGI (reference sequence).